These 25 T cell receptor beta chains were sequenced from one sample in a study of shared clonotypes between healthy human individuals. Sequencing used immunoSEQ multiplex PCR; TCRdb keeps in-frame clones, though not all of them. The table lists about 1 million clones, under 80% of them singletons, with about 1.5% in the top ten. Sequenced: memory CD4+ T cells sorted from blood. Specified subset: CD45RA-negative fraction. These receptors were taken from a man aged 18 to 29 in good health.

The CDR3 DNA follows: TGTGCCAGCAGCGTAGGGCTAACCGCCTACGAGCAGTACTTC. Protein: CASSVGLTAYEQYF. The chain is built from TRBV9 and TRBJ2-7; D gene uncertain. The V and J ends lost 0 bases and 2 bases respectively, with 9 bases between them. This CDR3 comprises 14 residues. Germline V CDR1 and CDR2: SGDLS, YYNGEE.

This chain connects TRBV30 to TRBJ2-3, with TRBD1 identical over 7 bases. This CDR3 comprises 15 residues. Germline V gene sequence: CDR1 GTSNPN, CDR2 SVGIG (reference sequence). V shed 3 bases, J shed 4 bases, and the junction held 10 bases outside the gene matches. CDR3 nucleotides: TGTGCCTGGAGCCCGACAGGGCCCTTCCCAGATACGCAGTATTTT. Protein sequence: CAWSPTGPFPDTQYF.

The chain employs TRBV27 and TRBJ1-5; D is undetermined. Germline CDR1 is MNHEY and CDR2 is SMNVEV (reference sequence). The CDR3 loop spans 14 amino acids. Trimming cost V 6 bases and J 0 bases, with 9 bases left between them. The CDR3 bases are TGTGCCAGCAGCCCAAGTTTTAGCAATCAGCCCCAGCATTTT. This gives the protein CASSPSFSNQPQHF.

This chain uses TRBV30 with TRBJ1-4, with TRBD1 matching over 9 bases. Germline values: CDR1 GTSNPN, CDR2 SVGIG (reference sequence). This CDR3 is built from 15 residues. With 0 bases clipped from V and 4 bases from J, the junction kept 3 bases outside the gene matches. CDR3 nucleotides: TGTGCCTGGAGTGTACCGACAGGGGGTAATGAAAAACTGTTTTTT. Protein product: CAWSVPTGGNEKLFF.

This clone showed up just once. The chain carries TRBV14 and TRBJ2-3; TRBD2 aligns across 13 bases. The CDR3 is 17 residues long. Germline V gives CDR1 SGHDN, CDR2 FVKESK. The junction had 5 bases not matched to a gene; V was cut back by 2 bases and J by 3 bases. As DNA, the CDR3 is TGTGCCAGCAGCCAACGGCCGGGACTAGCGGGAACAGATACGCAGTATTTT. It encodes CASSQRPGLAGTDTQYF.

CDR3: CASSDSITWGHNEQFF. The CDR3, as DNA: TGTGCCAGCAGTGACTCCATCACGTGGGGACACAATGAGCAGTTCTTC. V usage is TRBV6-4 and J usage is TRBJ2-1; D tentatively reads TRBD1 or TRBD2 (5 bases each). Germline values: CDR1 MRHNA, CDR2 SNTAGT. The CDR3 spans 16 residues. Trimming shortened V by 0 bases and J by 5 bases, and 14 bases separated the two germline ends.

The chain combines TRBV5-4 with TRBJ2-5, with TRBD2 as a possible D gene (5 bases). CDR1 and CDR2 from the germline V gene are SGHNT and YYREEE (reference sequence). V lost 3 bases and J 0 bases, leaving 12 bases between the germline ends. This CDR3 contains 15 residues. CDR3 residues: CASSSPSGNQETQYF. The CDR3 DNA sequence: TGTGCCAGCAGCTCGCCCTCCGGGAACCAAGAGACCCAGTACTTC.

The gene calls are TRBV14 and TRBJ2-1; D is unresolved. Germline CDR1 and CDR2: SGHDN and FVKESK. V was pared by 1 base and J by 2 bases, with 12 bases between. The CDR3 length is 16 residues. CDR3 residues: CASSQGRVPPYNEQFF. In DNA, the CDR3 is TGTGCCAGCAGCCAAGGTCGGGTACCCCCCTACAATGAGCAGTTCTTC. Drawing the rest from reference TRBV14 and TRBJ2-1, the complete variable domain is EAGVTQFPSHSVIEKGQTVTLRCDPISGHDNLYWYRRVMGKEIKFLLHFVKESKQDESGMPNNRFLAERTGGTYSTLKVQPAELEDSGVYFCASSQGRVPPYNEQFFGPGTRLTVL.

The rearrangement joins TRBV5-1 to TRBJ2-1; no firm D call. CDR1 SGHRS and CDR2 YFSETQ come from the germline V gene. The CDR3 runs 12 residues. V was cut by 4 bases and J by 8 bases, with 10 bases left in between. CDR3 nucleotides: TGCGCCAGCAGCCCCGATATGTATGAGCAGTTCTTC. This codes for CASSPDMYEQFF. Full variable domain (rest looked up from reference TRBV5-1 and TRBJ2-1): KAGVTQTPRYLIKTRGQQVTLSCSPISGHRSVSWYQQTPGQGLQFLFEYFSETQRNKGNFPGRFSGRQFSNSRSEMNVSTLELGDSALYLCASSPDMYEQFFGPGTRLTVL.

The genes are TRBV7-2 and TRBJ2-3; no reliable D call. Germline V gene lookup returns CDR1 SGHTA and CDR2 FQGNSA. The V gene lost 4 bases and the J gene lost 11 bases, with 16 bases spanning the gap. The CDR3 consists of 13 residues. Written as DNA, the CDR3 is TGTGCCAGCAGCTCGACCTCCGAGGTTGGGCAGTATTTT. Translation: CASSSTSEVGQYF.

This chain links TRBV5-1 with TRBJ1-4, with D tentatively TRBD1 (5 bases). The CDR3 runs 15 residues. The germline V and J ends were trimmed by 0 bases and 0 bases, with 6 bases remaining between them. Germline V CDR1 and CDR2: SGHRS, YFSETQ. The CDR3 DNA reads as TGCGCCAGCAGCTTGGGACAGTCAACTAATGAAAAACTGTTTTTT. It yields the protein CASSLGQSTNEKLFF.

The genes are TRBV4-1 and TRBJ2-3, with a weak D call TRBD2 (6 bases). The CDR3 length is 16 residues. From germline, CDR1 is MGHRA and CDR2 YSYEKL. Trimming left V 0 bases short and J 2 bases short, with 12 bases between. CDR3 nucleotide sequence: TGCGCCAGCAGCCAAGATCTTCGCGGGACCACAGATACGCAGTATTTT. This sequence encodes CASSQDLRGTTDTQYF.

This CDR3 reads CASSLGWTENEKLFF. The CDR3 DNA follows: TGTGCCAGCAGTCTAGGTTGGACAGAGAATGAAAAACTGTTTTTT. The chain carries TRBV7-2 and TRBJ1-4, with a possible D match to TRBD1 (6 bases). The CDR3 extends over 15 amino acids. Germline CDR1 is SGHTA and CDR2 is FQGNSA. V lost 6 bases to trimming and J lost 5 bases, with 16 bases between them. Full variable domain (outside the CDR3, taken from reference TRBV7-2 and TRBJ1-4): GAGVSQSPSNKVTEKGKDVELRCDPISGHTALYWYRQSLGQGLEFLIYFQGNSAPDKSGLPSDRFSAERTGGSVSTLTIQRTQQEDSAVYLCASSLGWTENEKLFFGSGTQLSVL.

The chain combines TRBV6-5 with TRBJ2-1; D gene uncertain. There are 13 residues in the CDR3. Germline CDR1 reads MNHEY; CDR2 reads SVGAGI. Trimming removed 4 bases at V and 9 bases at J, with 13 bases between. The CDR3 DNA is TGTGCCAGCAGTTTATCGGCCCTCGGTGAGCAGTTCTTC. The encoded protein is CASSLSALGEQFF.

This chain connects TRBV19 to TRBJ2-4; TRBD1 matches 8 bases. Trimming took 1 base from V and 6 from J; bases not matched to a gene: 5. The CDR3 contains 15 residues. Germline CDR1 and CDR2: LNHDA and SQIVND (reference sequence). The CDR3 bases are TGTGCCAGTAGTATAGGGTCAGGGGGCAGAAACATTCAGTACTTC. Encoded protein: CASSIGSGGRNIQYF.

In regard to this clone: This sample also contains other DNA sequences that code for the same CDR3. V gene TRBV5-4 combines with J gene TRBJ1-1; 7 bases match TRBD1. Trimming took 4 bases from V and 1 from J; bases not matched to a gene: 1. The length of the CDR3 is 13 residues. Per the germline V gene, CDR1 is SGHNT and CDR2 is YYREEE (reference sequence). The chain's CDR3 is CASSRDRNTEAFF. The DNA of the CDR3 is TGTGCCAGCAGCCGGGACAGGAACACTGAAGCTTTCTTT.

This rearrangement joins TRBV18 to TRBJ1-1, with a possible D match to TRBD1 (5 bases). The V end lost 4 bases, the J end lost 4 bases, and 13 bases lay between the germline ends. The CDR3 loop spans 14 amino acids. Germline-derived CDR1 and CDR2 are KGHSH and LQKENI. The CDR3 spells CASSLIGAPTEAFF. The CDR3 DNA reads as TGTGCCAGCTCACTTATAGGGGCGCCCACTGAAGCTTTCTTT.

The chain recombines TRBV30 with TRBJ1-1; D gene unclear. CDR1 and CDR2 (germline): GTSNPN, SVGIG (reference sequence). The ends were cut back, 2 bases at V and 1 base at J, with 8 bases in the middle. This CDR3 comprises 13 residues. CDR3 protein: CAWSKIRNTEAFF. The CDR3 region has the DNA TGTGCCTGGAGTAAGATACGGAACACTGAAGCTTTCTTT. The whole variable domain, filled in from reference TRBV30 and TRBJ1-1, reads SQTIHQWPATLVQPVGSPLSLECTVEGTSNPNLYWYRQAAGRGLQLLFYSVGIGQISSEVPQNLSASRPQDRQFILSSKKLLLSDSGFYLCAWSKIRNTEAFFGQGTRLTVV.

This clone has only one observation. The chain is built from TRBV11-2 and TRBJ2-7, with 13 bases fitting TRBD2. V shed 5 bases and J 3 bases; nucleotides not matched to a gene: 4. The germline V gene encodes CDR1 SGHAT and CDR2 FQNNGV. This CDR3 has 15 residues. The DNA for the CDR3 is TGTGCCAGCAGCGTGGGACTAGCGGGGAGCTACGAGCAGTACTTC. Protein product: CASSVGLAGSYEQYF.

This clone appeared a single time. The chain combines TRBV10-2 with TRBJ2-3; D remains unclear. V lost 5 bases, J lost 0 bases, and 6 bases lay in between. Germline V lookup: CDR1 WSHSY, CDR2 SAAADI. This CDR3 has 13 residues. The CDR3 nucleotides read TGCGCCAGCAGTATCATTAGCACAGATACGCAGTATTTT. Protein: CASSIISTDTQYF.

This chain connects TRBV6-1 to TRBJ2-6, with 9 nucleotides matching TRBD1. The CDR3 sequence is 16 residues long. Germline lookup yields CDR1 MNHNS and CDR2 SASEGT. The ends lost 2 bases at V and 4 bases at J; junction bases unmatched: 3. The chain's CDR3 is CASSERTGAGANVLTF. For the CDR3, the DNA is TGTGCCAGCAGTGAAAGGACAGGGGCCGGGGCCAACGTCCTGACTTTC.

The chain recombines TRBV4-1 with TRBJ2-2, with unresolved D. The V and J ends lost 0 bases and 4 bases respectively, with 12 bases between them. Germline values: CDR1 MGHRA, CDR2 YSYEKL. The CDR3 sequence is 16 residues long. In DNA, the CDR3 is TGCGCCAGCAGCCAAGAACCCACCCGGGCCACCGGGGAGCTGTTTTTT. It codes for CASSQEPTRATGELFF.

This clone was found a few times. The CDR3 DNA is TGTGCCAGCACCGAAGAAGGAGTAGCGGGGATCACGATGAAGCAGTACTTC. Protein: CASTEEGVAGITMKQYF. The chain has TRBV2 and TRBJ2-7, with TRBD2 matching over 8 bases. The germline V gene has CDR1 SNHLY and CDR2 FYNNEI. V was pared by 7 bases and J by 8 bases, with 22 bases of the junction left unmatched. The CDR3 is made up of 17 amino acids.

The chain has TRBV30 and TRBJ1-5; D unresolved. In germline, CDR1 is GTSNPN, CDR2 SVGIG (reference sequence). Trimming removed 1 base from V and 4 bases from J, with 11 bases in between. The CDR3 extends over 14 amino acids. Here the CDR3 DNA reads TGTGCCTGGAGTGATCCACCGGGTAATCAGCCCCAGCATTTT. Amino acids: CAWSDPPGNQPQHF.

The genes are TRBV30 and TRBJ2-3; D gene ambiguous. V lost 1 base, J lost 4 bases, and 9 bases lay in between. This CDR3 has 13 amino acids. CDR1 and CDR2 from the germline V gene are GTSNPN and SVGIG (reference sequence). CDR3: CAWSGSTPDTQYF. CDR3 DNA sequence: TGTGCCTGGAGTGGGTCTACTCCAGATACGCAGTATTTT.